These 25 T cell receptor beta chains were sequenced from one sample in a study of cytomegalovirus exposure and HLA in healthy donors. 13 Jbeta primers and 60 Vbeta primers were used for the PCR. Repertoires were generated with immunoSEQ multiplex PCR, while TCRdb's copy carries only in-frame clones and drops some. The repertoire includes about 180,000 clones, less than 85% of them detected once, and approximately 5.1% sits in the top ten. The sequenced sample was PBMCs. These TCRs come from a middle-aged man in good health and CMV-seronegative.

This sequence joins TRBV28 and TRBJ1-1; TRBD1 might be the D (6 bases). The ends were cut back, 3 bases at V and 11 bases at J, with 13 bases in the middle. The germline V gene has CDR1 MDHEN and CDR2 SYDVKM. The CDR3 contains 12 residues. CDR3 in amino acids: CASSLRQERAFF. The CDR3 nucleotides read TGTGCCAGCAGTTTGCGACAGGAGAGGGCTTTCTTT.

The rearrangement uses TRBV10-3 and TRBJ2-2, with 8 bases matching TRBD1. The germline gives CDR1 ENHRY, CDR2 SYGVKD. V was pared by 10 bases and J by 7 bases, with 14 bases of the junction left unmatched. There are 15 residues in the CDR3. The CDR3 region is CATRTGQGWIGELFF. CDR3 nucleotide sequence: TGTGCCACCCGGACCGGACAGGGATGGATCGGGGAGCTGTTTTTT.

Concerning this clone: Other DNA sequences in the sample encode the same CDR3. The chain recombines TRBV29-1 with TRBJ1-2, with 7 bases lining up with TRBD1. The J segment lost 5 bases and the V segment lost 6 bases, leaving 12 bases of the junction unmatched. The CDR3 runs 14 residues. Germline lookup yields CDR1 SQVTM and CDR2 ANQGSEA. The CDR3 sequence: CSVDEGAQGYGYTF. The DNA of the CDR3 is TGCAGCGTCGACGAGGGGGCCCAGGGGTATGGCTACACCTTC.

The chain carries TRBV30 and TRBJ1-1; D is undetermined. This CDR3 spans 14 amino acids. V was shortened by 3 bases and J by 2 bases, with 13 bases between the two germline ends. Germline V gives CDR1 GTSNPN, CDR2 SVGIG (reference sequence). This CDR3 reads CAWRVDSANTEAFF. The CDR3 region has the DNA TGTGCCTGGAGGGTCGACTCGGCCAACACTGAAGCTTTCTTT. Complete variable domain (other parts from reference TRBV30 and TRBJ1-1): SQTIHQWPATLVQPVGSPLSLECTVEGTSNPNLYWYRQAAGRGLQLLFYSVGIGQISSEVPQNLSASRPQDRQFILSSKKLLLSDSGFYLCAWRVDSANTEAFFGQGTRLTVV.

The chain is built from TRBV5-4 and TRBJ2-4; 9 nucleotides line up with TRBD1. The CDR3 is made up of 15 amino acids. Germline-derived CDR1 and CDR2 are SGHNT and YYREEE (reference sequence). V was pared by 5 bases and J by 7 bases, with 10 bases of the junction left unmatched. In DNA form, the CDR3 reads TGTGCCAGCAGTTTACAGGGGGCGGGGGCGAACATTCAGTACTTC. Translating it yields CASSLQGAGANIQYF.

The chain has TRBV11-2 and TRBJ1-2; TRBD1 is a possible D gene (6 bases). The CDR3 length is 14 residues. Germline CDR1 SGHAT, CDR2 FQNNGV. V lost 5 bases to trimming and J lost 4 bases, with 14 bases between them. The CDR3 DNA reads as TGTGCCAGCAGCCCGGCAGGGGCGATCTATGGCTACACCTTC. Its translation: CASSPAGAIYGYTF. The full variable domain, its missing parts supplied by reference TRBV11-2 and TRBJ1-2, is EAGVAQSPRYKIIEKRQSVAFWCNPISGHATLYWYQQILGQGPKLLIQFQNNGVVDDSQLPKDRFSAERLKGVDSTLKIQPAKLEDSAVYLCASSPAGAIYGYTFGSGTRLTVV.

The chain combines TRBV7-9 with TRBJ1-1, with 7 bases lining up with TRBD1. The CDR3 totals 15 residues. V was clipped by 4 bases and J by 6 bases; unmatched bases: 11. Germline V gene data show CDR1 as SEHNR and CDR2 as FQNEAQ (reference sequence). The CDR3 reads CASSSLDRSGAEAFF. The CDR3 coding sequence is TGTGCCAGCAGCTCCCTGGACAGGTCAGGAGCTGAAGCTTTCTTT.

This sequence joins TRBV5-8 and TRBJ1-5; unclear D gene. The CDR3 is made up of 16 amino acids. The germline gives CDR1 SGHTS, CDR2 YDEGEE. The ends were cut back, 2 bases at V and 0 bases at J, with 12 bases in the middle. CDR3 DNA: TGTGCCAGCAGCTTCGAACAGCTAAATAGCAATCAGCCCCAGCATTTT. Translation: CASSFEQLNSNQPQHF. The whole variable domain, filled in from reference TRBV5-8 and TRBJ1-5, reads EAGVTQSPTHLIKTRGQQATLRCSPISGHTSVYWYQQALGLGLQFLLWYDEGEERNRGNFPPRFSGRQFPNYSSELNVNALELEDSALYLCASSFEQLNSNQPQHFGDGTRLSIL.

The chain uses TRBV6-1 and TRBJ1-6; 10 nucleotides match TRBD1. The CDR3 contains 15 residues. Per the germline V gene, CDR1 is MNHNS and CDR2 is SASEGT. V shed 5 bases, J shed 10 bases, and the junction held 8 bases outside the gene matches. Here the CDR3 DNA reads TGTGCCAGCAGTCGGGACAGGGGCTCTGGGTCACCCCTCCACTTT. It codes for CASSRDRGSGSPLHF.

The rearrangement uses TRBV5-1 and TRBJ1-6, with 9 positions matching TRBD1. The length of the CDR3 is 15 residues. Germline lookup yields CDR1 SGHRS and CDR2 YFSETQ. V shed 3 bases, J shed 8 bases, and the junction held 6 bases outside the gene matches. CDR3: CASSSGGTGYSPLHF. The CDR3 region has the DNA TGCGCCAGCAGCTCGGGGGGGACAGGGTATTCACCCCTCCACTTT.

The CDR3, as DNA: TGTGCCAGCAGAGCGCGGATCCAGAACACTGAAGCTTTCTTT. It is translated as CASRARIQNTEAFF. V and J are TRBV6-1 and TRBJ1-1, with unresolved D. CDR3 length: 14 residues. CDR1 is MNHNS, CDR2 SASEGT, per germline. V lost 6 bases and J lost 1, with 12 bases in between.

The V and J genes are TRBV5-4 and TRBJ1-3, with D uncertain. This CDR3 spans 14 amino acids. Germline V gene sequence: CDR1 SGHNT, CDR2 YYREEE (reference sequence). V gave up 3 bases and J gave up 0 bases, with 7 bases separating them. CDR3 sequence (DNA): TGTGCCAGCAGCTGGACTCCCTCTGGAAACACCATATATTTT. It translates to CASSWTPSGNTIYF.

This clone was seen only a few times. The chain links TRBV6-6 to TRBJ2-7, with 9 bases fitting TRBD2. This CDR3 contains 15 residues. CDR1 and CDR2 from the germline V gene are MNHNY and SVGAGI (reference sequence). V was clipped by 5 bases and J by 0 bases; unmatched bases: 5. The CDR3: CASSLTSGSSYEQYF. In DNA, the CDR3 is TGTGCCAGCAGTCTGACTAGCGGTAGCTCCTACGAGCAGTACTTC.

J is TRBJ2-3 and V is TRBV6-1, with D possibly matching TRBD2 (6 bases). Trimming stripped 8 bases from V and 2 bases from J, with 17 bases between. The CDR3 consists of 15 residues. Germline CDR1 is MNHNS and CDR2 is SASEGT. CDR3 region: CASPREYWPTDTQYF. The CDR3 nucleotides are TGTGCCAGCCCCCGGGAGTACTGGCCCACAGATACGCAGTATTTT.

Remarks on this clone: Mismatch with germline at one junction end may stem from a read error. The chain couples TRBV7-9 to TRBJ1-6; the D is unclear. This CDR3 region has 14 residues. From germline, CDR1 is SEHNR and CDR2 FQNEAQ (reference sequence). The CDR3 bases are TGTTCCAGCAGCTCGGGAGGCTATAATTCACCCCTCCACTTT. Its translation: CSSSSGGYNSPLHF.

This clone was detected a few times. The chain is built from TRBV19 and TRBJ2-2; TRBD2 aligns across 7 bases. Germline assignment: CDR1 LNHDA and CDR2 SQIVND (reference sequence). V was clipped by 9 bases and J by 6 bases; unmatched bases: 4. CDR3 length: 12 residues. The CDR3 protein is CASREGSGELFF. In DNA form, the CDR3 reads TGTGCCAGCAGGGAGGGGTCCGGGGAGCTGTTTTTT.

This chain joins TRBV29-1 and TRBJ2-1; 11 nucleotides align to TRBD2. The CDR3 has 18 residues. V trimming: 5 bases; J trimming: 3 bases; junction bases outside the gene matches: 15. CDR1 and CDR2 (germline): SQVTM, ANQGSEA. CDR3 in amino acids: CSVSSGGDSGRVYNEQFF. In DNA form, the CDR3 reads TGCAGCGTTTCCTCTGGAGGGGATAGCGGGAGGGTCTACAATGAGCAGTTCTTC.

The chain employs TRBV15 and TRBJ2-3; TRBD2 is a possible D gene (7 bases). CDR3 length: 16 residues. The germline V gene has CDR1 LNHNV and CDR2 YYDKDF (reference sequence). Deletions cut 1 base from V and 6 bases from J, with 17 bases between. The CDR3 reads CATSRGTGGLRDTQYF. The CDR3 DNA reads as TGTGCCACCAGCAGAGGGACGGGGGGCCTGAGGGATACGCAGTATTTT.

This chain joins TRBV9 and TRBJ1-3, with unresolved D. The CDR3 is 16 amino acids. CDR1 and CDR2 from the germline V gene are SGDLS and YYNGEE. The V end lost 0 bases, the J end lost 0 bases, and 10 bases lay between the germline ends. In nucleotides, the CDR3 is TGTGCCAGCAGCGTAGAGGCGGGGAGCTCTGGAAACACCATATATTTT. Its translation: CASSVEAGSSGNTIYF.

As DNA, the CDR3 is TGTGCCAGCAGCTTGTATTCGACAGGGGGGCGCACCGGGGAGCTGTTTTTT. Amino acids: CASSLYSTGGRTGELFF. The chain has TRBV5-8 and TRBJ2-2, with 9 bases fitting TRBD1. V dropped 1 base and J dropped 4; count of bases not matched to a gene: 8. The germline V gene encodes CDR1 SGHTS and CDR2 YDEGEE. This CDR3 has 17 amino acids.

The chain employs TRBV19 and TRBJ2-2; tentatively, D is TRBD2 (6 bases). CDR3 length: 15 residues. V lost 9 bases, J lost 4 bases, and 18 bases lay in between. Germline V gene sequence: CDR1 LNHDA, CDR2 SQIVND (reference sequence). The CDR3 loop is CASNKGTLGTGELFF. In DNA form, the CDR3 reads TGTGCCAGCAATAAGGGGACTCTCGGCACCGGGGAGCTGTTTTTT.

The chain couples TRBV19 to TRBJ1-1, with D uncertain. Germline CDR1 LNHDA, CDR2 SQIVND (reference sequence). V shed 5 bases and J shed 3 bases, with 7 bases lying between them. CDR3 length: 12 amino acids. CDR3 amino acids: CASSSTDTEAFF. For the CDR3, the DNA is TGTGCCAGTAGTTCCACGGACACTGAAGCTTTCTTT.

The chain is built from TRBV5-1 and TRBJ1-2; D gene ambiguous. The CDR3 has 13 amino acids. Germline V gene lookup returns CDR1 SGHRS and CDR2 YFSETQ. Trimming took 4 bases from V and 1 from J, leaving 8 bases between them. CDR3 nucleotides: TGCGCCAGCAGCGGCGGGGATAACTATGGCTACACCTTC. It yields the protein CASSGGDNYGYTF.

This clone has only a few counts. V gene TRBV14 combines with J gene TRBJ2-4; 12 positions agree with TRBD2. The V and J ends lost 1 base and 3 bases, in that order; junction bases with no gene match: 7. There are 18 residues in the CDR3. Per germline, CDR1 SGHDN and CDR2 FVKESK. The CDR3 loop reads CASSQVLAGGSGKNIQYF. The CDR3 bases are TGTGCCAGCAGCCAAGTACTAGCGGGAGGTTCAGGCAAAAACATTCAGTACTTC.

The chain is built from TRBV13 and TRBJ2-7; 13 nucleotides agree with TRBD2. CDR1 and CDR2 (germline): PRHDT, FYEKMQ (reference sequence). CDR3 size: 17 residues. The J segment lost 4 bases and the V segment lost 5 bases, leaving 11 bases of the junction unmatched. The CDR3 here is CASSTRTSGRNAYEQYF. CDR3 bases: TGTGCCAGCAGCACCCGGACTAGCGGGAGAAACGCGTACGAGCAGTACTTC. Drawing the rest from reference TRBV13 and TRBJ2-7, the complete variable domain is AAGVIQSPRHLIKEKRETATLKCYPIPRHDTVYWYQQGPGQDPQFLISFYEKMQSDKGSIPDRFSAQQFSDYHSELNMSSLELGDSALYFCASSTRTSGRNAYEQYFGPGTRLTVT.